This TCR beta chain is drawn from a study of control samples from healthy donors and cancer patients. This CDR3 comprises 15 residues. CDR1 and CDR2 from the germline V gene are KGHSH and LQKENI. Trimming cost V 3 bases and J 2 bases, with 12 bases left between them. Generated by immunoSEQ multiplex PCR, the TCRdb table keeps only in-frame clones and is missing some. The data show 120,000 or so clones, just over 90% seen once. Sequenced sample: PBMCs. The chain recombines TRBV18 with TRBJ2-3, with TRBD1 as a possible D gene (5 bases). This TCR was sampled from a man aged 45 to 65 with head and neck cancer. The CDR3 is CASSPRVGVTDTQYF. CDR3 bases: TGTGCCAGCTCACCCCGCGTAGGGGTCACAGATACGCAGTATTTT.